These 22 T cell receptor beta chains came from one sample sequenced in a study of shared clonotypes between healthy human individuals. Generated by immunoSEQ multiplex PCR, the TCRdb table keeps only in-frame clones and is missing some. Of around 1,000,000 clones listed, 70% to 85% are singletons. What was sequenced was memory CD4+ T cells from PBMCs. The subset denotes: CD45RA-negative fraction. These TCRs come from a man aged 18 to 30 in good health. Some clones in this sample may be carry-over from other donors' samples.

This chain joins TRBV12-5 and TRBJ2-6, with 10 nucleotides matching TRBD1. This CDR3 spans 18 amino acids. After removal of 1 base from V and 2 bases from J, the junction contained 5 bases not matched to a gene. Per the germline V gene, CDR1 is LGHNT and CDR2 is FRNRAP. DNA for the CDR3: TGTGCTAGTGGTTTGGAGGGGACAGGGGCCCCTGGGGCCAACGTCCTGACTTTC. This encodes CASGLEGTGAPGANVLTF.

This chain links TRBV27 with TRBJ2-7; D is perhaps TRBD1 (5 bases). From germline, CDR1 is MNHEY and CDR2 SMNVEV (reference sequence). The ends were cut back, 5 bases at V and 9 bases at J, with 14 bases in the middle. The CDR3 totals 12 residues. Here the CDR3 reads CASSPPGCGQYF. Here the CDR3 DNA reads TGTGCCAGCAGTCCACCAGGGTGTGGGCAGTACTTC.

This clone was seen a handful of times. The gene calls are TRBV10-3 and TRBJ1-1; D gene uncertain. Germline V gene sequence: CDR1 ENHRY, CDR2 SYGVKD. The CDR3 loop spans 13 amino acids. Trimming cost V 6 bases and J 4 bases, with 12 bases left between them. The CDR3 nucleotides are TGTGCCATCAGGAGGGAGGAGGGCACTGAAGCTTTCTTT. This codes for CAIRREEGTEAFF.

This sequence joins TRBV19 and TRBJ2-1; D is ambiguous. CDR3 length: 14 amino acids. Trimming took 3 bases from V and 4 from J, leaving 10 bases between them. Germline V gene sequence: CDR1 LNHDA, CDR2 SQIVND (reference sequence). The DNA of the CDR3 is TGTGCCAGTAGTATGGGGAAGGGTTACAATGAGCAGTTCTTC. It specifies CASSMGKGYNEQFF.

This chain joins TRBV15 and TRBJ2-1, with D possibly matching TRBD1 (5 bases). V lost 1 base and J lost 6, with 10 bases in between. This CDR3 has 14 residues. The V gene's germline CDR1 is LNHNV and CDR2 YYDKDF (reference sequence). CDR3 region: CATSRVIGVNEQFF. The CDR3 bases are TGTGCCACCAGCAGAGTAATAGGGGTCAATGAGCAGTTCTTC.

This sequence joins TRBV5-5 and TRBJ2-5; D gene ambiguous. Judging by the DNA end, TRBJ2-7 fits better; the J call may be wrong. The CDR3 runs 11 residues. Germline assignment: CDR1 SGHKS and CDR2 YYEKEE (reference sequence). The CDR3 DNA reads TGTGCCAGCAGCTATCACTACGAGCAGTACTTC. Translated: CASSYHYEQYF.

The rearrangement links TRBV21-1 to TRBJ2-1; no check of the table's D call, TRBD2, against the DNA was made. TRBV21-1 is listed as a pseudogene. This CDR3 is 14 amino acids long. CDR3: CASSNIREYNEQFF. The DNA for the CDR3 is TGTGCCAGCAGCAATATAAGGGAGTACAATGAGCAGTTCTTC.

Notes on this clone: The same CDR3 also results from other DNA sequences found in this sample. This rearrangement joins TRBV5-1 to TRBJ1-5, with a weak D call TRBD1 (5 bases). This CDR3 is built from 14 residues. CDR1 SGHRS and CDR2 YFSETQ come from the germline V gene. Trimming left V 0 bases short and J 4 bases short, with 8 bases between. CDR3 region: CASSLDGGNQPQHF. As DNA, the CDR3 is TGCGCCAGCAGCTTGGATGGGGGGAATCAGCCCCAGCATTTT.

The chain combines TRBV11-1 with TRBJ1-2; D perhaps matches TRBD1 (6 bases). Germline V gene data show CDR1 as SGHAT and CDR2 as FQDESV (reference sequence). Trimming pared 3 bases from V and 1 base from J, leaving 9 bases between. The CDR3 is made up of 14 amino acids. The DNA of the CDR3 is TGTGCCAGCAGCTTTGGGACATATAACTATGGCTACACCTTC. Its translation: CASSFGTYNYGYTF.

About this clone: In the same sample, other DNA sequences code for this CDR3. The V call is TRBV5-6, the J call TRBJ2-3; 8 bases are a match to TRBD1. J gave up 0 bases and V 4 bases, and 4 bases lay outside the gene matches. CDR3 length: 15 residues. Germline V gene data show CDR1 as SGHDT and CDR2 as YYEEEE. This chain's CDR3 is CASSPGTGSTDTQYF. The CDR3, as DNA: TGTGCCAGCAGCCCCGGGACAGGAAGCACAGATACGCAGTATTTT.

As for this clone: A much larger clone lies one base from this, so it may be a read error. The sample carries other DNA sequences with the same CDR3. The gene calls are TRBV28 and TRBJ2-7; possible D gene TRBD2, 6 bases. V lost 4 bases to trimming and J lost 3 bases, with 7 bases between them. The CDR3 runs 12 residues. Germline V gene lookup returns CDR1 MDHEN and CDR2 SYDVKM. The CDR3 sequence is CASSSGGYEQYF. The CDR3, as DNA: TGTGCCAGCAGTTCCGGGGGCTACGAGCAGTACTTC.

The chain couples TRBV29-1 to TRBJ2-1; D may be TRBD2 (5 bases). V dropped 6 bases and J dropped 0 bases, with 18 bases sitting between them. The CDR3 totals 16 residues. Germline CDR1 is SQVTM and CDR2 is ANQGSEA. The CDR3 here is CSVIPRTGSSYNEQFF. The CDR3 nucleotides read TGCAGCGTAATACCACGGACTGGGAGCTCCTACAATGAGCAGTTCTTC.

This clone was observed a single time. This chain uses TRBV10-3 with TRBJ2-2, with 11 bases aligning to TRBD2. Losses at the gene ends were 3 bases for V and 10 bases for J; bases not matched to a gene: 10. Germline V gene lookup returns CDR1 ENHRY and CDR2 SYGVKD. CDR3 length equals 16 residues. As DNA, the CDR3 is TGTGCCATCAGTGATTTAGCGGGAGGGACTCCGATGGAGCTGTTTTTT. It specifies CAISDLAGGTPMELFF.

The rearrangement uses TRBV19 and TRBJ2-2; TRBD1 aligns across 7 bases. The CDR3 totals 15 residues. In germline, CDR1 is LNHDA, CDR2 SQIVND (reference sequence). The V and J ends lost 7 bases and 7 bases, in that order; junction bases with no gene match: 12. CDR3 DNA: TGTGCCAGTACTAAACCAAGGGGGCGCGGCGGGGAGCTGTTTTTT. Protein product: CASTKPRGRGGELFF.

The chain is built from TRBV28 and TRBJ2-5, with 8 nucleotides matching TRBD1. The CDR3 runs to 13 residues. The J segment lost 5 bases and the V segment lost 4 bases, leaving 3 bases of the junction unmatched. The germline gives CDR1 MDHEN, CDR2 SYDVKM. This CDR3 reads CASSWTGIETQYF. In nucleotides, the CDR3 is TGTGCCAGCAGTTGGACAGGGATCGAGACCCAGTACTTC.

The chain carries TRBV5-4 and TRBJ2-7; the D gene is possibly TRBD2 (7 bases). Deletions cut 10 bases from V and 4 bases from J, with 18 bases between. The V gene's germline CDR1 is SGHNT and CDR2 YYREEE (reference sequence). The length of the CDR3 is 13 residues. CDR3 sequence reads: CALSRGARYEQYF. The CDR3 bases are TGTGCCCTCAGCCGGGGGGCCCGATACGAGCAGTACTTC.

This clone was observed a few times. The chain combines TRBV28 with TRBJ1-5; D is ambiguous. Germline V gene data show CDR1 as MDHEN and CDR2 as SYDVKM. CDR3 length: 14 residues. The ends were cut back, 3 bases at V and 9 bases at J, with 15 bases in the middle. In DNA form, the CDR3 reads TGTGCCAGCAGTTTCGGGATTAGGTGGCGGCCCCAGCATTTT. This translates into CASSFGIRWRPQHF.

This chain links TRBV7-3 with TRBJ2-1; 8 bases fit TRBD2. The CDR3 covers 14 residues. Germline loops: CDR1 SGHTA, CDR2 FQGTGA. The V and J ends lost 1 base and 7 bases, in that order; junction bases with no gene match: 3. CDR3 bases: TGTGCCAGCAGCTTAAACGGGAGGGAAAATGAGCAGTTCTTC. Translating gives CASSLNGRENEQFF.

CDR3 region: CASSSKRTGEGYTF. Written as DNA, the CDR3 is TGTGCCAGCAGCTCTAAGAGGACAGGGGAAGGCTACACCTTC. The chain uses TRBV5-4 and TRBJ1-2; 9 nucleotides match TRBD1. The CDR3 covers 14 residues. Germline CDR1 reads SGHNT; CDR2 reads YYREEE (reference sequence). J lost 8 bases, V lost 3 bases, and 8 bases had no gene match. The full variable domain, completed using reference TRBV5-4 and TRBJ1-2, is ETGVTQSPTHLIKTRGQQVTLRCSSQSGHNTVSWYQQALGQGPQFIFQYYREEENGRGNFPPRFSGLQFPNYSSELNVNALELDDSALYLCASSSKRTGEGYTFGSGTRLTVV.

The genes are TRBV7-2 and TRBJ1-2; D ambiguous. The V gene lost 4 bases and the J gene lost 1 base, with 13 bases spanning the gap. This CDR3 spans 15 amino acids. Germline assignment: CDR1 SGHTA and CDR2 FQGNSA. CDR3 sequence reads: CASSSLVTLNYGYTF. CDR3 nucleotides: TGTGCCAGCAGCTCCCTGGTTACACTTAACTATGGCTACACCTTC.

The V and J genes are TRBV5-1 and TRBJ2-2; the match to TRBD2 covers 9 bases. The V gene's germline CDR1 is SGHRS and CDR2 YFSETQ. The CDR3 runs to 14 residues. V gave up 6 bases and J gave up 0 bases; unmatched junction bases: 0. This chain's CDR3 is CASTSGANTGELFF. Written as DNA, the CDR3 is TGCGCCAGCACTAGCGGGGCGAACACCGGGGAGCTGTTTTTT.

This chain links TRBV30 with TRBJ1-2; no reliable D call. Trimming left V 4 bases short and J 4 bases short, with 10 bases between. Germline CDR1 and CDR2: GTSNPN and SVGIG (reference sequence). The CDR3 has 12 residues. CDR3 protein: CAWMWAGYGYTF. The CDR3 DNA reads as TGTGCCTGGATGTGGGCCGGCTATGGCTACACCTTC.